The 28 T cell receptor beta chains presented below share a single source sample, sequenced in a study of shared clonotypes between healthy human individuals. The assay was immunoSEQ multiplex PCR, and TCRdb's table has in-frame clones only and misses some. The table shows fewer than 600,000 clones, with roughly three quarters occurring only once. Sequenced material: PBMCs. Receptors were obtained from a woman aged 40 to 55 in good health. Some clones in this sample may be carry-over from other donors' samples.

The chain links TRBV11-2 to TRBJ2-3, with TRBD2 identical over 13 bases. CDR3 length equals 18 residues. Germline loops: CDR1 SGHAT, CDR2 FQNNGV. The V segment lost 1 base and the J segment 0 bases; nucleotides outside the gene matches: 4. Here the CDR3 DNA reads TGTGCCAGCAGCTTAGTACTAGCGGGAGGGAAAAGCACAGATACGCAGTATTTT. Its protein is CASSLVLAGGKSTDTQYF.

J is TRBJ1-1 and V is TRBV2; 8 nucleotides agree with TRBD1. There are 12 residues in the CDR3. Unmatched junction bases numbered 5, after V lost 11 bases and J lost 3 bases. In germline, CDR1 is SNHLY, CDR2 FYNNEI. CDR3 bases: TGTGCCGGGGGACAGGAGTACACTGAAGCTTTCTTT. Its protein is CAGGQEYTEAFF.

About this clone: It may be a read error: a sequence one base away is much more abundant. The chain joins TRBV11-2 to TRBJ2-3; D possibly uses TRBD1 or TRBD2 (5 bases each). Germline values: CDR1 SGHAT, CDR2 FQNNGV. The length of the CDR3 is 14 residues. Trimming removed 5 bases at V and 3 bases at J, with 12 bases between. The CDR3 coding sequence is TGTGCCAGCAGCCCCCGGGGCTATACAGATACGCAGTATTTT. It translates to CASSPRGYTDTQYF.

The genes are TRBV5-4 and TRBJ2-1; possibly TRBD2 for D (6 bases). The CDR3 loop spans 14 amino acids. V lost 3 bases and J lost 0, with 7 bases in between. CDR1 SGHNT and CDR2 YYREEE come from the germline V gene (reference sequence). The CDR3 nucleotides are TGTGCCAGCAGCTCGGAGGGCTCCTACAATGAGCAGTTCTTC. The encoded protein is CASSSEGSYNEQFF.

The chain couples TRBV27 to TRBJ1-4; D remains unclear. The ends were cut back, 7 bases at V and 0 bases at J, with 9 bases in the middle. The CDR3 runs to 14 residues. Per germline, CDR1 MNHEY and CDR2 SMNVEV (reference sequence). This CDR3 reads CASKRFSTNEKLFF. The CDR3 region has the DNA TGTGCCAGCAAAAGGTTTTCAACTAATGAAAAACTGTTTTTT.

V gene TRBV28 combines with J gene TRBJ2-1; 8 bases fit TRBD2. Germline CDR1 reads MDHEN; CDR2 reads SYDVKM. The CDR3 covers 14 residues. V lost 4 bases and J lost 5; bases outside the gene matches: 4. CDR3 DNA: TGTGCCAGCAGTTACTTGCGGGAGGACAATGAGCAGTTCTTC. Residues: CASSYLREDNEQFF.

V usage is TRBV28 and J usage is TRBJ2-5, with D hard to call. Germline V gene sequence: CDR1 MDHEN, CDR2 SYDVKM. This CDR3 contains 14 residues. Between the trimmed V and J ends, which lost 7 bases and 5 bases, there was a span of 17 bases. The CDR3 here is CASTESTNRETQYF. CDR3 nucleotide sequence: TGTGCCAGCACCGAGTCGACAAATCGGGAGACCCAGTACTTC.

V gene TRBV15 combines with J gene TRBJ2-1; 7 bases align to TRBD2. V lost 1 base to trimming and J lost 3 bases; unmatched junction nucleotides: 0. The CDR3 spans 14 residues. Per the germline V gene, CDR1 is LNHNV and CDR2 is YYDKDF (reference sequence). The CDR3 is CATSRAGGYNEQFF. CDR3 DNA sequence: TGTGCCACCAGCAGAGCGGGGGGCTACAATGAGCAGTTCTTC. Full variable domain (remainder filled in from reference TRBV15 and TRBJ2-1): DAMVIQNPRYQVTQFGKPVTLSCSQTLNHNVMYWYQQKSSQAPKLLFHYYDKDFNNEADTPDNFQSRRPNTSFCFLDIRSPGLGDTAMYLCATSRAGGYNEQFFGPGTRLTVL.

This clone came up once. This chain uses TRBV6-5 with TRBJ2-7, with 8 bases identical to TRBD1. Germline CDR1 reads MNHEY; CDR2 reads SVGAGI. This CDR3 has 15 amino acids. V shed 4 bases and J 7 bases; nucleotides not matched to a gene: 12. The CDR3 DNA follows: TGTGCCAGCAGTTTCCTCCCCGACAGGGGAAGGGAGCAGTACTTC. Its translation is CASSFLPDRGREQYF.

By share, this clone ranks as medium-sized (0.01 to 0.1%). Other nucleotide sequences from this sample produce the same CDR3. The chain carries TRBV4-1 and TRBJ2-7, with D unresolved. V shed 4 bases and J shed 1 base, with 11 bases lying between them. Germline values: CDR1 MGHRA, CDR2 YSYEKL. CDR3 length: 14 residues. The CDR3: CASSPTRTSYEQYF. Written as DNA, the CDR3 is TGCGCCAGCAGCCCGACACGAACTTCCTACGAGCAGTACTTC.

The chain links TRBV7-2 to TRBJ1-5; 7 bases fit TRBD1. The CDR3 loop spans 14 amino acids. Germline lookup yields CDR1 SGHTA and CDR2 FQGNSA. Trimming took 9 bases from V and 0 from J; bases not matched to a gene: 5. DNA for the CDR3: TGTGCCAGTCGTGGGGACAGTAGCAATCAGCCCCAGCATTTT. This gives the protein CASRGDSSNQPQHF.

V gene TRBV2 combines with J gene TRBJ2-5; tentative D call: TRBD2 (5 bases). CDR1 and CDR2 (germline): SNHLY, FYNNEI. Trimming took 5 bases from V and 4 from J, leaving 14 bases between them. This CDR3 contains 14 residues. The CDR3 nucleotides are TGTGCCAGCAGTCCCCGGGTAGAGGGAGAGACCCAGTACTTC. Translation: CASSPRVEGETQYF.

This clone was observed once. The chain employs TRBV19 and TRBJ2-5; 7 nucleotides align to TRBD2. The V gene end was trimmed by 7 bases and the J gene end by 2 bases; junction bases not matched to a gene: 7. Looked up from germline, CDR1 is LNHDA and CDR2 is SQIVND (reference sequence). CDR3 length: 14 amino acids. This CDR3 reads CASMARGLQETQYF. The CDR3 DNA is TGTGCCAGTATGGCGCGGGGGTTACAAGAGACCCAGTACTTC.

V is TRBV27 and J is TRBJ1-5; the match to TRBD1 covers 8 bases. V trimming: 7 bases; J trimming: 5 bases; junction bases outside the gene matches: 7. The CDR3 extends over 14 amino acids. Germline-derived CDR1 and CDR2 are MNHEY and SMNVEV (reference sequence). CDR3 amino acids: CASTGTGGDQPQHF. CDR3 in DNA: TGTGCCAGCACTGGGACAGGAGGCGATCAGCCCCAGCATTTT.

The chain is built from TRBV6-4 and TRBJ2-3; possibly TRBD1 or TRBD2 for D (5 bases each). The V end was cut by 8 bases, the J end by 2 bases, with 14 bases between. Germline V gene data show CDR1 as MRHNA and CDR2 as SNTAGT. The CDR3 covers 14 residues. CDR3 coding DNA: TGTGCCAGCGGGGCCGGGGCCCTCACAGATACGCAGTATTTT. Encoded protein: CASGAGALTDTQYF.

This clone was detected only once. The gene calls are TRBV28 and TRBJ2-5; possible D gene TRBD1, 6 bases. The CDR3 is made up of 15 amino acids. The ends were cut back, 5 bases at V and 1 base at J, with 14 bases in the middle. The germline V gene has CDR1 MDHEN and CDR2 SYDVKM. CDR3 sequence reads: CASSPLGQSQETQYF. CDR3 bases: TGTGCCAGCAGTCCCCTCGGACAGTCCCAAGAGACCCAGTACTTC.

On this clone: One end of the junction fails to match germline, which may point to a read error. The V gene is TRBV2, the J gene TRBJ2-7; 8 bases agree with TRBD1. Germline lookup yields CDR1 SNHLY and CDR2 FYNNEI. CDR3 length: 11 residues. The CDR3 DNA reads as TGTGCCAGCAGCGGACAGGGAGAATTGCACTTC. Encoded protein: CASSGQGELHF.

V and J are TRBV28 and TRBJ2-1; 8 bases line up with TRBD2. Germline assignment: CDR1 MDHEN and CDR2 SYDVKM. The CDR3 has 13 amino acids. The V segment lost 9 bases and the J segment 3 bases; nucleotides outside the gene matches: 4. The CDR3 nucleotides are TGTGCCAGTCGCCGGGGGGGCTACAATGAGCAGTTCTTC. As protein: CASRRGGYNEQFF.

This sequence joins TRBV6-4 and TRBJ2-1; 8 bases are shared with TRBD2. The germline V gene encodes CDR1 MRHNA and CDR2 SNTAGT. Trimming took 8 bases from V and 6 from J; bases not matched to a gene: 6. The CDR3 sequence is 13 residues long. CDR3 protein: CASASGRSNEQFF. In nucleotides, the CDR3 is TGTGCCAGCGCCAGCGGGAGAAGCAATGAGCAGTTCTTC.

The chain couples TRBV5-4 to TRBJ1-2; the D gene is possibly TRBD1 (6 bases). The V and J ends lost 10 bases and 0 bases respectively, with 13 bases between them. CDR1 SGHNT and CDR2 YYREEE come from the germline V gene (reference sequence). This CDR3 is built from 13 residues. CDR3 bases: TGTGCCGGTGGGGGGCACACTAACTATGGCTACACCTTC. Translation gives CAGGGHTNYGYTF.

Turning to this clone: The same CDR3 is also encoded by other DNA sequences in this sample. The chain uses TRBV19 and TRBJ2-1; D remains unclear. This CDR3 comprises 13 residues. With 3 bases removed from V and 5 bases from J, the gap between germline ends came to 8 bases. CDR1 is LNHDA, CDR2 SQIVND, per germline (reference sequence). This chain's CDR3 is CASSIGPNNEQFF. In nucleotides, the CDR3 is TGTGCCAGTAGTATTGGGCCAAACAATGAGCAGTTCTTC.

This rearrangement joins TRBV5-1 to TRBJ2-7; either TRBD1 or TRBD2 may supply D (5 bases each). Trimming took 4 bases from V and 0 from J, leaving 11 bases between them. The CDR3 has 14 residues. Germline CDR1 and CDR2: SGHRS and YFSETQ. The CDR3 region is CASSRGLSSYEQYF. CDR3 DNA: TGCGCCAGCAGCCGGGGCCTTAGCTCCTACGAGCAGTACTTC.

This sequence joins TRBV19 and TRBJ1-2; the match to TRBD1 covers 7 bases. This CDR3 contains 15 residues. Germline V CDR1 and CDR2: LNHDA, SQIVND (reference sequence). The V and J ends lost 5 bases and 5 bases, in that order; junction bases with no gene match: 11. The DNA of the CDR3 is TGTGCCAGTAGTCCTCGACAGGGAACGGAGTATGGCTACACCTTC. This translates into CASSPRQGTEYGYTF.

Ten or more counts support this clone. At the DNA level, this CDR3 is encoded by other sequences in the same sample as well. V and J are TRBV11-2 and TRBJ2-7, with 7 bases matching TRBD1. The germline CDR1 and CDR2 sequences are SGHAT and FQNNGV. V gave up 3 bases and J gave up 0 bases; unmatched junction bases: 2. The CDR3 spans 14 residues. CDR3 DNA sequence: TGTGCCAGCAGCTTTGACAGGGACTCCTACGAGCAGTACTTC. It is translated as CASSFDRDSYEQYF.

The chain combines TRBV20-1 with TRBJ2-7; no firm D call. CDR1 and CDR2 from the germline V gene are DFQATT and SNEGSKA (reference sequence). V lost 3 bases to trimming and J lost 7 bases, with 7 bases between them. The CDR3 extends over 10 amino acids. The DNA for the CDR3 is TGCAGTGCTAGTCAGTTAGAGCAGTACTTC. Residues: CSASQLEQYF.

The rearrangement uses TRBV20-1 and TRBJ2-7; no definite D call. Germline CDR1 reads DFQATT; CDR2 reads SNEGSKA (reference sequence). V was trimmed by 1 base and J by 1 base, leaving 2 bases between them. The CDR3 extends over 11 amino acids. The CDR3 sequence is CSARVSYEQYF. CDR3 bases: TGCAGTGCTAGAGTTTCCTACGAGCAGTACTTC.

Comments on this clone: Given a far larger clone just one base away, this is likely a sequencing read error. This rearrangement joins TRBV28 to TRBJ2-1, with 8 positions matching TRBD2. Germline CDR1 is MDHEN and CDR2 is SYDVKM. The CDR3 spans 11 residues. Here the CDR3 reads CVSRSPGGEFF. In nucleotides, the CDR3 is TGTGTCAGCAGATCCCCGGGAGGGGAGTTCTTC.

V usage is TRBV5-5 and J usage is TRBJ1-5; the D gene is possibly TRBD1 (5 bases). CDR3 length equals 14 residues. V lost 4 bases and J 1 base, leaving 9 bases between the germline ends. Germline V gene lookup returns CDR1 SGHKS and CDR2 YYEKEE (reference sequence). The CDR3 reads CASSGRESNQPQHF. In DNA, the CDR3 is TGTGCCAGCAGCGGCAGGGAAAGCAATCAGCCCCAGCATTTT.